This passage covers 28 T cell receptor beta chains from one sample sequenced in a study of PD-L1 blockade in urothelial cancer. Time point in this sample: peripheral blood 6 weeks after treatment start. Profiled with immunoSEQ multiplex PCR; TCRdb holds only in-frame clones, not every one. Seen here are about 76,000 clones, approximately 90% observed once, and the top ten hold approximately 0.89%. The sample in question was PBMCs, obtained around atezolizumab (anti-PD-L1) treatment. The receptor set was obtained from a woman aged 80 or over with urothelial cancer.

The V and J genes are TRBV25-1 and TRBJ2-5, with 7 bases lining up with TRBD2. J lost 4 bases, V lost 0 bases, and 5 bases had no gene match. This CDR3 region has 15 residues. CDR1 MGHDK and CDR2 SYGVNS come from the germline V gene. The CDR3 loop reads CASSEYEAGRETQYF. In DNA, the CDR3 is TGTGCCAGCAGTGAATATGAAGCGGGGCGAGAGACCCAGTACTTC.

As DNA, the CDR3 is TGCGCCAGCAGTGAGCCTGGACTAGCGGGAGACCGCGAGACCCAGTACTTC. Protein product: CASSEPGLAGDRETQYF. The chain recombines TRBV10-2 with TRBJ2-5, with 13 bases that match TRBD2. The CDR3 covers 17 residues. The V gene end was trimmed by 2 bases and the J gene end by 5 bases; junction bases not matched to a gene: 8. Germline CDR1 is WSHSY and CDR2 is SAAADI.

The chain has TRBV6-5 and TRBJ2-7; D is uncertain. This CDR3 has 12 residues. The V end lost 4 bases, the J end lost 3 bases, and 7 bases lay between the germline ends. CDR1 MNHEY and CDR2 SVGAGI come from the germline V gene. The CDR3 sequence is CASSSPGYEQYF. DNA for the CDR3: TGTGCCAGCAGTTCCCCCGGCTACGAGCAGTACTTC.

V is TRBV19 and J is TRBJ1-1; 9 nucleotides agree with TRBD1. CDR3 size: 15 residues. The germline V gene has CDR1 LNHDA and CDR2 SQIVND (reference sequence). V gave up 5 bases and J gave up 3 bases; unmatched junction bases: 7. In DNA, the CDR3 is TGTGCCAGTAGTGGCCCCCGGGACAGGGACACTGAAGCTTTCTTT. Encoded protein: CASSGPRDRDTEAFF.

The rearrangement uses TRBV15 and TRBJ2-1; D is possibly TRBD2 (5 bases). CDR1 and CDR2 (germline): LNHNV, YYDKDF (reference sequence). V shed 1 base and J shed 13 bases, with 11 bases lying between them. This CDR3 spans 12 amino acids. The CDR3 nucleotides read TGTGCCACCAGCAGAGCGAGGGATACTCAGTTCTTC. Amino acid sequence: CATSRARDTQFF.

This clone was counted once. The V and J genes are TRBV28 and TRBJ1-2; a weak D match, TRBD1 (5 bases). Germline-derived CDR1 and CDR2 are MDHEN and SYDVKM. The CDR3 runs to 13 residues. Trimming stripped 3 bases from V and 8 bases from J, with 13 bases between. The DNA for the CDR3 is TGTGCCAGCAGTTTTCAGGGCTTCGGGGGCTACACCTTC. It codes for CASSFQGFGGYTF.

The chain couples TRBV2 to TRBJ2-4; 7 bases fit TRBD1. The ends lost 9 bases at V and 6 bases at J; junction bases unmatched: 8. The CDR3 length is 13 residues. Germline V gives CDR1 SNHLY, CDR2 FYNNEI. The CDR3 loop reads CASTGDEVNIQYF. CDR3 nucleotides: TGTGCCAGTACAGGGGACGAAGTAAACATTCAGTACTTC.

The rearrangement joins TRBV19 to TRBJ2-5; D is perhaps TRBD2 (6 bases). V was trimmed by 3 bases and J by 5 bases, leaving 16 bases between them. The CDR3 runs 15 residues. The germline V gene encodes CDR1 LNHDA and CDR2 SQIVND (reference sequence). The CDR3 sequence is CASSMSLGGVETQYF. For the CDR3, the DNA is TGTGCCAGTAGTATGTCCCTGGGGGGAGTGGAGACCCAGTACTTC.

This chain joins TRBV2 and TRBJ1-2, with 10 bases identical to TRBD1. Germline V gene lookup returns CDR1 SNHLY and CDR2 FYNNEI. The CDR3 contains 15 residues. V lost 4 bases, J lost 4 bases, and 6 bases stayed unmatched. CDR3: CASSADRGAFYGYTF. The CDR3 DNA reads TGTGCCAGCAGTGCGGACAGGGGGGCGTTCTATGGCTACACCTTC.

V gene TRBV10-1 combines with J gene TRBJ2-5, with 8 bases fitting TRBD2. V lost 2 bases to trimming and J lost 2 bases; unmatched junction nucleotides: 7. The CDR3 totals 16 residues. The V gene's germline CDR1 is WNHNN and CDR2 SYGVQD (reference sequence). The CDR3 coding sequence is TGCGCCAGCAGTGAGGACCGAAGCGGGAGACAAGAGACCCAGTACTTC. Protein product: CASSEDRSGRQETQYF.

CDR3 bases: TGCGCCAGCAGCCAGGGTGGCGGAGAGCAGTTCTTC. It yields the protein CASSQGGGEQFF. The gene calls are TRBV5-1 and TRBJ2-1; possible D gene TRBD1, 5 bases. The CDR3 runs to 12 residues. Germline V gene data show CDR1 as SGHRS and CDR2 as YFSETQ. V was pared by 4 bases and J by 10 bases, with 12 bases between.

J is TRBJ2-1 and V is TRBV13; D uncertain. This CDR3 has 13 residues. Germline V gene lookup returns CDR1 PRHDT and CDR2 FYEKMQ (reference sequence). V gave up 10 bases and J gave up 2 bases, with 12 bases separating them. The CDR3 DNA reads as TGTGCCACACGACTGGAGACCTACAATGAGCAGTTCTTC. It encodes CATRLETYNEQFF. Using reference TRBV13 and TRBJ2-1 for the parts outside the CDR3, the full variable domain is AAGVIQSPRHLIKEKRETATLKCYPIPRHDTVYWYQQGPGQDPQFLISFYEKMQSDKGSIPDRFSAQQFSDYHSELNMSSLELGDSALYFCATRLETYNEQFFGPGTRLTVL.

V is TRBV28 and J is TRBJ1-2, with 8 positions matching TRBD1. The germline V gene has CDR1 MDHEN and CDR2 SYDVKM. This CDR3 is 13 amino acids long. V was clipped by 8 bases and J by 4 bases; unmatched bases: 6. As DNA, the CDR3 is TGTGCCAGCGGGACAGGACGTGCCTATGGCTACACCTTC. It specifies CASGTGRAYGYTF.

J is TRBJ1-2 and V is TRBV6-1; TRBD1 might be the D (6 bases). V was cut by 2 bases and J by 0 bases, with 13 bases left in between. The CDR3 covers 16 residues. Germline V CDR1 and CDR2: MNHNS, SASEGT. CDR3 nucleotide sequence: TGTGCCAGCAGTGAAAGCTTGACAGGCCCTAACTATGGCTACACCTTC. It codes for CASSESLTGPNYGYTF.

CDR3 sequence (DNA): TGCGCCAGCAGCTTTGTAATGGGGGCGCGGGAGACCCAGTACTTC. Encoded protein: CASSFVMGARETQYF. This rearrangement joins TRBV5-1 to TRBJ2-5; possible D gene TRBD1, 6 bases. This CDR3 contains 15 residues. Germline-derived CDR1 and CDR2 are SGHRS and YFSETQ. The V and J ends lost 2 bases and 5 bases respectively, with 16 bases between them.

The chain uses TRBV7-8 and TRBJ2-2; TRBD2 matches 11 bases. Germline CDR1 reads SGHVS; CDR2 reads FQNEAQ. The CDR3 contains 16 residues. The J segment lost 4 bases and the V segment lost 6 bases, leaving 7 bases of the junction unmatched. The CDR3 bases are TGTGCCAGCAGACCACTAGCGGGAGATATCACCGGGGAGCTGTTTTTT. Residues: CASRPLAGDITGELFF.

This chain uses TRBV5-5 with TRBJ2-7; TRBD1 is a possible D gene (6 bases). This CDR3 has 14 residues. Germline values: CDR1 SGHKS, CDR2 YYEKEE (reference sequence). The ends were cut back, 4 bases at V and 6 bases at J, with 17 bases in the middle. CDR3 nucleotide sequence: TGTGCCAGCAGCCAGGGACACCAACCTGTCGAGCAGTACTTC. It encodes CASSQGHQPVEQYF.

The chain employs TRBV27 and TRBJ1-2; TRBD1 matches at 9 bases. There are 13 residues in the CDR3. The junction had 4 bases not matched to a gene; V was cut back by 5 bases and J by 6 bases. The germline gives CDR1 MNHEY, CDR2 SMNVEV (reference sequence). The CDR3 nucleotides read TGTGCCAGCAGTCCATGGACAGGGGATGGCTACACCTTC. Its protein product is CASSPWTGDGYTF.

The V call is TRBV10-3, the J call TRBJ1-1, with D unclear. Trimming took off 7 bases at V and 0 bases at J, with 9 bases between the two ends. The CDR3 consists of 13 residues. CDR1 ENHRY and CDR2 SYGVKD come from the germline V gene. CDR3 sequence reads: CAITHFLNTEAFF. Written as DNA, the CDR3 is TGTGCCATCACTCACTTTCTGAACACTGAAGCTTTCTTT.

Only one count was recorded for this clone. The chain has TRBV5-8 and TRBJ1-5; D is perhaps TRBD1 (6 bases). V dropped 1 base and J dropped 7 bases, with 18 bases sitting between them. CDR3 size: 16 residues. The V gene's germline CDR1 is SGHTS and CDR2 YDEGEE. The CDR3 bases are TGTGCCAGCAGCTTGAAGGCTCCAGGGGCTTGGCAGCCCCAGCATTTT. This encodes CASSLKAPGAWQPQHF.

J is TRBJ1-2 and V is TRBV7-9; a possible D gene is TRBD1 (5 bases). CDR3 length: 17 amino acids. Trimming took off 0 bases at V and 4 bases at J, with 18 bases between the two ends. CDR1 is SEHNR and CDR2 is FQNEAQ in the germline V gene (reference sequence). CDR3 in DNA: TGTGCCAGCAGCTTAGCCACAGGTAACTTCTCATTCTATGGCTACACCTTC. This translates into CASSLATGNFSFYGYTF. Complete variable domain (other parts from reference TRBV7-9 and TRBJ1-2): DTGVSQNPRHKITKRGQNVTFRCDPISEHNRLYWYRQTLGQGPEFLTYFQNEAQLEKSRLLSDRFSAERPKGSFSTLEIQRTEQGDSAMYLCASSLATGNFSFYGYTFGSGTRLTVV.

CDR3 in DNA: TGTGCTAGTGGTTTGGTACTTGGGCAGGGCCAGAACTATGGCTACACCTTC. Translating it yields CASGLVLGQGQNYGYTF. V gene TRBV12-5 combines with J gene TRBJ1-2; maybe TRBD1 (5 bases). In germline, CDR1 is LGHNT, CDR2 FRNRAP. The V end was cut by 0 bases, the J end by 2 bases, with 16 bases between. The CDR3 spans 17 residues.

The genes are TRBV19 and TRBJ2-2, with a possible D match to TRBD1 (6 bases). With 7 bases removed from V and 3 bases from J, the gap between germline ends came to 15 bases. CDR3 size: 15 residues. Germline values: CDR1 LNHDA, CDR2 SQIVND (reference sequence). The CDR3 region has the DNA TGTGCCAGTACCCCACAGGGCCCTCACACCGGGGAGCTGTTTTTT. This translates into CASTPQGPHTGELFF.

This chain uses TRBV28 with TRBJ1-5; D might be TRBD1 (5 bases). This CDR3 comprises 16 residues. In germline, CDR1 is MDHEN, CDR2 SYDVKM. Trimming removed 5 bases from V and 3 bases from J, with 17 bases in between. The CDR3, as DNA: TGTGCCAGCAGTACCCGTGGGGGGTGGAACAATCAGCCCCAGCATTTT. It yields the protein CASSTRGGWNNQPQHF.

The chain uses TRBV6-1 and TRBJ2-7; D is ambiguous. V gave up 2 bases and J gave up 4 bases, with 6 bases separating them. The CDR3 consists of 12 residues. CDR1 MNHNS and CDR2 SASEGT come from the germline V gene. The chain's CDR3 is CASSESVYEQYF. The CDR3 DNA reads TGTGCCAGCAGTGAAAGCGTTTACGAGCAGTACTTC.

This sequence joins TRBV27 and TRBJ2-7, with TRBD1 identical over 10 bases. The V gene end was trimmed by 5 bases and the J gene end by 2 bases; junction bases not matched to a gene: 6. Germline V CDR1 and CDR2: MNHEY, SMNVEV (reference sequence). The CDR3 has 15 amino acids. The CDR3 loop reads CASSPDRGRAYEQYF. The CDR3, as DNA: TGTGCCAGCAGTCCTGACAGGGGGCGCGCCTACGAGCAGTACTTC.

The genes are TRBV4-2 and TRBJ2-1; 11 nucleotides agree with TRBD1. The CDR3 runs to 15 residues. The V gene's germline CDR1 is LGHNA and CDR2 YNFKEQ. V was clipped by 3 bases and J by 2 bases; unmatched bases: 0. In DNA form, the CDR3 reads TGTGCCAGCAGCCAGGGACAGGGGGCCTACAATGAGCAGTTCTTC. It translates to CASSQGQGAYNEQFF.

The chain is built from TRBV16 and TRBJ1-2; no clear D gene. Germline V gives CDR1 KGHSY, CDR2 FQNENV. CDR3 length: 12 residues. Trimming removed 4 bases at V and 2 bases at J, with 5 bases between. CDR3 DNA sequence: TGTGCCAGCAGCCCCACAAACTATGGCTACACCTTC. It specifies CASSPTNYGYTF.